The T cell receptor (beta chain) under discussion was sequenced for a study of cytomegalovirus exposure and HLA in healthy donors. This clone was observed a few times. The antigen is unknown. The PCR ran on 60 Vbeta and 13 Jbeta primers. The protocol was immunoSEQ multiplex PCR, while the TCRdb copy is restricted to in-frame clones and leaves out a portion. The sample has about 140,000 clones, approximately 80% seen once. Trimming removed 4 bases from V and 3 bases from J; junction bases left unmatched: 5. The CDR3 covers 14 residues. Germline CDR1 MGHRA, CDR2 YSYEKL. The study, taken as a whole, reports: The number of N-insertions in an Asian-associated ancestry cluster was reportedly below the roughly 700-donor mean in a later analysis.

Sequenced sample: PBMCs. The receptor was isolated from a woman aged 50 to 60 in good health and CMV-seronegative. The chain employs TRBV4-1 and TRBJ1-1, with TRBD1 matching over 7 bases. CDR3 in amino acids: CASSPRGQYTEAFF. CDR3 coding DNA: TGCGCCAGCAGCCCCCGGGGACAGTACACTGAAGCTTTCTTT.